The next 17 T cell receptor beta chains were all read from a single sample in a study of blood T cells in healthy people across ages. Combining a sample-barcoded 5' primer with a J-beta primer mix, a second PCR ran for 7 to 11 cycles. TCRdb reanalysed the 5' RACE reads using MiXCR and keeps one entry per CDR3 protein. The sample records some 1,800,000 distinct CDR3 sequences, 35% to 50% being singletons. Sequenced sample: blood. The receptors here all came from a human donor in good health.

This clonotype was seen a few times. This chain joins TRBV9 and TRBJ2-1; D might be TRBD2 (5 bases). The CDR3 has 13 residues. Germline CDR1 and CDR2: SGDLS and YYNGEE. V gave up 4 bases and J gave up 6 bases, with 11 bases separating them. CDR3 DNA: TGTGCCAGCAGCATAACCGAGGGCAATGAGCAGTTCTTC. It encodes CASSITEGNEQFF.

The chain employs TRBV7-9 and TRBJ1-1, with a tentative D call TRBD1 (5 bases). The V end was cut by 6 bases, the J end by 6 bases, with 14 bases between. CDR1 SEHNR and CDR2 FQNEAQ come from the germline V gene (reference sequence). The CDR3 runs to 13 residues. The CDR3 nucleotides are TGTGCCAGCAGGTCCGTTGGGGGGGCTGAAGCTTTCTTT. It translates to CASRSVGGAEAFF.

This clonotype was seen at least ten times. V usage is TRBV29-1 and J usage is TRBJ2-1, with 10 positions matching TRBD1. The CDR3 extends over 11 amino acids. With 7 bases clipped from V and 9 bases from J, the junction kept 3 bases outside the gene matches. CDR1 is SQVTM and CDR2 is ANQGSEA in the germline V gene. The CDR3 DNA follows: TGCAGCGAGAGGACAGGGGGTGAGCAGTTCTTC. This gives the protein CSERTGGEQFF.

The CDR3 region is CSASRDRVRGEKLFF. CDR3 nucleotides: TGCAGCGCGTCCCGGGACAGGGTTCGGGGTGAAAAACTGTTTTTT. The V and J genes are TRBV29-1 and TRBJ1-4, with 9 bases identical to TRBD1. V trimming: 7 bases; J trimming: 7 bases; junction bases outside the gene matches: 13. This CDR3 spans 15 amino acids. Germline CDR1 is SQVTM and CDR2 is ANQGSEA.

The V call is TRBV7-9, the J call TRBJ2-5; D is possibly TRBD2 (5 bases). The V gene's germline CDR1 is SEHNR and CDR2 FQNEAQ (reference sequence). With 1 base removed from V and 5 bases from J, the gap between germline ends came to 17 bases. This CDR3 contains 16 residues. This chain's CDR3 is CASSLGVSSERETQYF. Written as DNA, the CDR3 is TGTGCCAGCAGCTTAGGCGTGTCTTCGGAGCGGGAGACCCAGTACTTC.

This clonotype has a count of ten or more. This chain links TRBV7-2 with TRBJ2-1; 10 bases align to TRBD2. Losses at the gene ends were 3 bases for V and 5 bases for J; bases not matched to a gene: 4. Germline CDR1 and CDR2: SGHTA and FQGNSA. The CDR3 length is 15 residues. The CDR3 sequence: CASSFSSGGDNEQFF. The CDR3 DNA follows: TGTGCCAGCAGCTTCAGCAGCGGGGGGGACAATGAGCAGTTCTTC.

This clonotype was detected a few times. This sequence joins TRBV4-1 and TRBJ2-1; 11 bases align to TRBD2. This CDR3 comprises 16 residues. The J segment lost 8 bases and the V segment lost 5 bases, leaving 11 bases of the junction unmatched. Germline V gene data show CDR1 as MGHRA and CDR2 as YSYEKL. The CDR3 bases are TGCGCCAGCAGCGCAATTCTAGCGGGGGGTCTCGATGAGCAGTTCTTC. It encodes CASSAILAGGLDEQFF.

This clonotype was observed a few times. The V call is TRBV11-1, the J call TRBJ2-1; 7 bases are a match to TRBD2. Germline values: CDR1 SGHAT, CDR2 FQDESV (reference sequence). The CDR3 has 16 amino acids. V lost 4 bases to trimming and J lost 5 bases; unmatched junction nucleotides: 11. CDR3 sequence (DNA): TGTGCCAGCAGCTCACCCGGGGGGATCGTCCACAATGAGCAGTTCTTC. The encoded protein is CASSSPGGIVHNEQFF.

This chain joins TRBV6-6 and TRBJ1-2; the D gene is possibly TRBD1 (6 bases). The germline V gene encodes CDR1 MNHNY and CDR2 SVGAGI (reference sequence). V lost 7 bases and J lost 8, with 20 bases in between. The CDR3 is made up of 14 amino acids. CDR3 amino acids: CASTLTGALEGYTF. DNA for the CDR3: TGTGCCAGCACCCTAACGGGGGCCCTTGAAGGCTACACCTTC.

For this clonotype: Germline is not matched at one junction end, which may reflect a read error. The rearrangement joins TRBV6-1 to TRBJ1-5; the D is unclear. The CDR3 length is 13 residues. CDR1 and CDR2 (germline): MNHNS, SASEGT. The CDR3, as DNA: TGCGCCAGCAGTGAAGCTGGGCGGATGGCCCAGCATTTT. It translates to CASSEAGRMAQHF.

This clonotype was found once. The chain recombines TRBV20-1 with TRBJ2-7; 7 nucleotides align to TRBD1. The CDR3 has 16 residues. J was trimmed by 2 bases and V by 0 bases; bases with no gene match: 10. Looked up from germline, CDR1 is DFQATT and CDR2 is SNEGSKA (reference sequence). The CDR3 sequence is CSARDMHRQGPYEQYF. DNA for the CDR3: TGCAGTGCTAGAGATATGCACCGACAGGGCCCCTACGAGCAGTACTTC.

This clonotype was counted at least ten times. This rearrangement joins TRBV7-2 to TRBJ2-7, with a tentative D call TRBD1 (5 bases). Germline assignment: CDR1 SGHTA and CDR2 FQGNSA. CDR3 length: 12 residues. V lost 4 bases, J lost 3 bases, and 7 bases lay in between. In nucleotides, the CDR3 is TGTGCCAGCAGCTCAGGGATCTACGAGCAGTACTTC. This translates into CASSSGIYEQYF.

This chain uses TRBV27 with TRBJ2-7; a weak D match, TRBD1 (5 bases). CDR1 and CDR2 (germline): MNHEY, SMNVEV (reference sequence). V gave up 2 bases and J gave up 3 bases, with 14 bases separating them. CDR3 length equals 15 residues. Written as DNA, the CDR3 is TGTGCCAGCAGTTTAAGGCAGGGCCTCGTCTACGAGCAGTACTTC. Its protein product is CASSLRQGLVYEQYF.

This CDR3 reads CASSLVSAYPNEKLFF. Here the CDR3 DNA reads TGTGCCAGCAGCTTAGTGTCGGCTTACCCTAATGAAAAACTGTTTTTT. The J gene is TRBJ1-4, the V gene TRBV7-9; D remains ambiguous. The CDR3 runs to 16 residues. Trimming pared 1 base from V and 3 bases from J, leaving 12 bases between. Per germline, CDR1 SEHNR and CDR2 FQNEAQ (reference sequence).

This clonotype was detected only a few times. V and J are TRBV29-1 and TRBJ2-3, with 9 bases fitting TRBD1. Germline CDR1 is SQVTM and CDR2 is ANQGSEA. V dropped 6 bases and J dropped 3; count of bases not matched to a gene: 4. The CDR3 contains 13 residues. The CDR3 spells CSVSQGATDTQYF. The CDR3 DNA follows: TGCAGCGTCTCACAGGGGGCAACAGATACGCAGTATTTT.

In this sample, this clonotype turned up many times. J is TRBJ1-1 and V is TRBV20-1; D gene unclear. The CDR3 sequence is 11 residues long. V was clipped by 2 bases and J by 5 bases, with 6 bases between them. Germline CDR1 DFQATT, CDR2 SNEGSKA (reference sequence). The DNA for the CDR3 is TGCAGTGCTAGAAAGTCAACTGAAGCTTTCTTT. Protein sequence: CSARKSTEAFF.

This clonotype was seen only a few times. The CDR3 protein is CSATDGPYGYTF. For the CDR3, the DNA is TGCAGTGCTACGGACGGACCCTATGGCTACACCTTC. The chain employs TRBV20-1 and TRBJ1-2, with unresolved D. There are 12 residues in the CDR3. Germline V gene lookup returns CDR1 DFQATT and CDR2 SNEGSKA (reference sequence). V lost 4 bases and J 4 bases, leaving 10 bases between the germline ends.